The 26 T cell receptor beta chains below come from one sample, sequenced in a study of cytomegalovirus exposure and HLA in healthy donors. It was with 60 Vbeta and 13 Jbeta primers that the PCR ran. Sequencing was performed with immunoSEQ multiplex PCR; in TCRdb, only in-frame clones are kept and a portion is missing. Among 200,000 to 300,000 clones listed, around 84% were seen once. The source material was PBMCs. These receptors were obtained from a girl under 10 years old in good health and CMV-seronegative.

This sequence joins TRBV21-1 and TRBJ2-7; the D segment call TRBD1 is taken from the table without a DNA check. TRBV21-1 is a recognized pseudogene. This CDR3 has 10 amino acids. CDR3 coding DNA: TGTGCCAGCCCCAGCTACGAGCAGTACTTC. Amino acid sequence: CASPSYEQYF.

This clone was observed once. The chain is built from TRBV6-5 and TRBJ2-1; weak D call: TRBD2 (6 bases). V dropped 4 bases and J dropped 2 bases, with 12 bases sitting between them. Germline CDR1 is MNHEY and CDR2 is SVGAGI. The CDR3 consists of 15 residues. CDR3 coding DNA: TGTGCCAGCAGTTTCCTAGCGCAAACCTACAATGAGCAGTTCTTC. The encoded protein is CASSFLAQTYNEQFF.

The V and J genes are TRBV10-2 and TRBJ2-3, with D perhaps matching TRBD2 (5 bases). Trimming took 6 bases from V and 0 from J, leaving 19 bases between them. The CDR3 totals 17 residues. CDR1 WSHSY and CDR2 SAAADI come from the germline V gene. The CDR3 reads CASRPPRTGISTDTQYF. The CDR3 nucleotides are TGCGCCAGCAGACCCCCTAGGACTGGGATTAGCACAGATACGCAGTATTTT.

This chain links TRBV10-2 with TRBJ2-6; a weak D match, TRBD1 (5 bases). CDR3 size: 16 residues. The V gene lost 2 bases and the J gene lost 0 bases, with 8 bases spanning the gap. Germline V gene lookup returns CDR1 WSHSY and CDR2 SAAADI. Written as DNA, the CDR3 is TGCGCCAGCAGTGAGGCAGGGTACTCTGGGGCCAACGTCCTGACTTTC. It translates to CASSEAGYSGANVLTF.

The CDR3 protein is CASSRGGTVQHGYTF. The CDR3 region has the DNA TGTGCCAGCAGCAGAGGGGGGACAGTTCAACATGGCTACACCTTC. V and J are TRBV9 and TRBJ1-2; TRBD1 aligns across 7 bases. The CDR3 length is 15 residues. Germline CDR1 reads SGDLS; CDR2 reads YYNGEE. J was trimmed by 6 bases and V by 4 bases; bases with no gene match: 12. Filled out from reference TRBV9 and TRBJ1-2, the complete variable domain reads DSGVTQTPKHLITATGQRVTLRCSPRSGDLSVYWYQQSLDQGLQFLIQYYNGEERAKGNILERFSAQQFPDLHSELNLSSLELGDSALYFCASSRGGTVQHGYTFGSGTRLTVV.

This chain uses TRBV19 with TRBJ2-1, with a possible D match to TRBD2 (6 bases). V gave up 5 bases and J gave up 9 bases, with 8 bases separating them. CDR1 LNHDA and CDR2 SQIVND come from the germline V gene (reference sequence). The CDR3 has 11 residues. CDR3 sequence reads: CASSAGSEQFF. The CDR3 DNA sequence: TGTGCCAGTAGTGCGGGGTCTGAGCAGTTCTTC.

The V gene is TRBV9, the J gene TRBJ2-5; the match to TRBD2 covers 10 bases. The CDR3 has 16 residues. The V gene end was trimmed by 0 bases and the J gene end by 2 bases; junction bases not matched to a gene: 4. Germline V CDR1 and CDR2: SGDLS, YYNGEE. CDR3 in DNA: TGTGCCAGCAGCGTAGGGGTAGCGGGGGGACAAGAGACCCAGTACTTC. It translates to CASSVGVAGGQETQYF.

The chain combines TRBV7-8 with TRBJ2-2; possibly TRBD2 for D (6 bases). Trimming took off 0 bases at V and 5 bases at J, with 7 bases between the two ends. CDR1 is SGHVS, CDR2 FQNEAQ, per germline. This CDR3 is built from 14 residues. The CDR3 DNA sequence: TGTGCCAGCAGCTTAGCGGGGAGGACCGGGGAGCTGTTTTTT. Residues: CASSLAGRTGELFF.

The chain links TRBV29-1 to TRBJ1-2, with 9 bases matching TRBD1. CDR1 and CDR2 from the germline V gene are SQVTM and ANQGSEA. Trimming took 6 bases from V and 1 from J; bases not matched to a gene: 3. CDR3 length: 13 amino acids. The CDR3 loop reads CSVQGAINYGYTF. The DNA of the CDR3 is TGCAGCGTACAGGGGGCCATTAACTATGGCTACACCTTC.

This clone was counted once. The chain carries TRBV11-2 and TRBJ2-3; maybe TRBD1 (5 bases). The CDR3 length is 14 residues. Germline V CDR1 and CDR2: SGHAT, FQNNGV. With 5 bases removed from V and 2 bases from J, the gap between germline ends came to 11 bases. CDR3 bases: TGTGCCAGCAGCGGCTCAGGGTCCACAGATACGCAGTATTTT. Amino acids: CASSGSGSTDTQYF. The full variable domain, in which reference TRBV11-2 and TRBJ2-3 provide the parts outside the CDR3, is EAGVAQSPRYKIIEKRQSVAFWCNPISGHATLYWYQQILGQGPKLLIQFQNNGVVDDSQLPKDRFSAERLKGVDSTLKIQPAKLEDSAVYLCASSGSGSTDTQYFGPGTRLTVL.

The CDR3 coding sequence is TGTGCCTGGAGTGTACAAACAAGGGGGTATTCACCCCTCCACTTT. Its translation: CAWSVQTRGYSPLHF. The genes are TRBV30 and TRBJ1-6; weak D call: TRBD1 (6 bases). This CDR3 is 15 amino acids long. Germline CDR1 is GTSNPN and CDR2 is SVGIG (reference sequence). V lost 0 bases, J lost 8 bases, and 14 bases lay in between.

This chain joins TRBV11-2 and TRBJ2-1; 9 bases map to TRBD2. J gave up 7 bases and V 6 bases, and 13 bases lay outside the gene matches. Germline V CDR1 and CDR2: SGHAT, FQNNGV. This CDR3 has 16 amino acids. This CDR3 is CASRPLGGGAGNEQFF. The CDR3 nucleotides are TGTGCCAGCAGGCCCTTGGGCGGGGGGGCCGGGAATGAGCAGTTCTTC.

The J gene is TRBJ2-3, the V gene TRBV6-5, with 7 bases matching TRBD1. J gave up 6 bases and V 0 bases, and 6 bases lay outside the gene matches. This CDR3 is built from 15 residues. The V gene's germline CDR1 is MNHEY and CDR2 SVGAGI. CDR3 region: CASSYSRGLGDTQYF. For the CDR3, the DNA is TGTGCCAGCAGTTACTCGAGGGGGCTGGGGGATACGCAGTATTTT.

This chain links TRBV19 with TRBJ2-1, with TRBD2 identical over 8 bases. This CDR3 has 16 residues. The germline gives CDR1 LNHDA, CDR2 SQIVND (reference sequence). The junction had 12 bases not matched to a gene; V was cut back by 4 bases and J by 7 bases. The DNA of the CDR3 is TGTGCCAGTAGTAGCACTTCGGGAGGGCCGGCTAATGAGCAGTTCTTC. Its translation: CASSSTSGGPANEQFF.

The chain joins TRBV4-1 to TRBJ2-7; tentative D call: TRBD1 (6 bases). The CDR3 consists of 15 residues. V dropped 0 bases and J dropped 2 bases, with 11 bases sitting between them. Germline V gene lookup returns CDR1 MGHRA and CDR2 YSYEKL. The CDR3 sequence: CASSQEFRGTYEQYF. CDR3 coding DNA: TGCGCCAGCAGCCAAGAATTCAGGGGCACCTACGAGCAGTACTTC.

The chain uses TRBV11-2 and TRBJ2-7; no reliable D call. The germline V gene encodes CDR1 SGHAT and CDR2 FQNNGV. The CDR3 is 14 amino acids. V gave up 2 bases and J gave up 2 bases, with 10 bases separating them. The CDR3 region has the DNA TGTGCCAGCAGCTTAAGAACCCTACCCTACGAGCAGTACTTC. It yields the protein CASSLRTLPYEQYF.

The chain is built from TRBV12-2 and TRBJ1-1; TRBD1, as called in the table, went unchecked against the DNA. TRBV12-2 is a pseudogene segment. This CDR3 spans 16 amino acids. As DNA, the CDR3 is TGTGCAAGTCGCTTAAGTGGAGGAGGGGGCAGGACTGAAGCTTTCTTT. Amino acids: CASRLSGGGGRTEAFF.

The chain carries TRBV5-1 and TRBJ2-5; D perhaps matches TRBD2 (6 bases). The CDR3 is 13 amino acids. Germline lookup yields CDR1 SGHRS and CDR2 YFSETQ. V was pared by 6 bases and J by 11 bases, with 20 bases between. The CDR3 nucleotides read TGCGCCAGCAAAGCGGGTGAACTCTTGGAGCAGTACTTC. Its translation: CASKAGELLEQYF.

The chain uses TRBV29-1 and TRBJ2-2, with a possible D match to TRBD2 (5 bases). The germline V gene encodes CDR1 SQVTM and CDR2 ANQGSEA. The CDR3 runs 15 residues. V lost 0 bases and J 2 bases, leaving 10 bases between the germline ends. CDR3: CSVEDRRTNTGELFF. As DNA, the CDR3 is TGCAGCGTTGAAGACCGGAGGACCAACACCGGGGAGCTGTTTTTT.

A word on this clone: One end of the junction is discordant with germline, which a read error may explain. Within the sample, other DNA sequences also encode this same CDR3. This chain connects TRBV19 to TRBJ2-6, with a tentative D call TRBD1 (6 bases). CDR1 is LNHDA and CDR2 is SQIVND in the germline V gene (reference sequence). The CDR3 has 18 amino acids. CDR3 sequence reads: CASSIPGRGRSGANVLTF. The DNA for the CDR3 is TGTGCCAGCAGTATACCCGGCAGGGGACGCTCTGGGGCCAACGTCCTGACTTTC.

The CDR3 loop reads CASRASGVTDTQYF. As DNA, the CDR3 is TGTGCCAGCAGGGCTAGCGGGGTCACAGATACGCAGTATTTT. V and J are TRBV6-1 and TRBJ2-3, with 9 positions matching TRBD2. This CDR3 has 14 amino acids. The V segment lost 6 bases and the J segment 2 bases; nucleotides outside the gene matches: 3. Germline CDR1 reads MNHNS; CDR2 reads SASEGT.

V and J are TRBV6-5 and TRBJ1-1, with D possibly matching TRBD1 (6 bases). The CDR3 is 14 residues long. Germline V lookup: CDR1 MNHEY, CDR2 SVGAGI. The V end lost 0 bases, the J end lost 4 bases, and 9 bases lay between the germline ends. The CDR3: CASSYSSGVTEAFF. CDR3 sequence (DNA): TGTGCCAGCAGTTACTCGTCAGGGGTCACTGAAGCTTTCTTT.

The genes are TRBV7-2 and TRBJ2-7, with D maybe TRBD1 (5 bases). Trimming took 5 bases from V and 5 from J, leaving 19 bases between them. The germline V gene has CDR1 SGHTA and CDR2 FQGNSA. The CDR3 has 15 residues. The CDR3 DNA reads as TGTGCCAGCAGCGCCGAACAAAGGGGCTTAAACGAGCAGTACTTC. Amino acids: CASSAEQRGLNEQYF.

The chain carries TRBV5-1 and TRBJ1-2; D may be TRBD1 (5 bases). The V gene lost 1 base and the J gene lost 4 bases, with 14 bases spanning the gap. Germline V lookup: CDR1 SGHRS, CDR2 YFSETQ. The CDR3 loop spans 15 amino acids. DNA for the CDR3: TGCGCCAGCAGCTTGAGGCAGGGCCAAATCTATGGCTACACCTTC. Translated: CASSLRQGQIYGYTF. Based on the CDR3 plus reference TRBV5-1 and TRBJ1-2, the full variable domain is KAGVTQTPRYLIKTRGQQVTLSCSPISGHRSVSWYQQTPGQGLQFLFEYFSETQRNKGNFPGRFSGRQFSNSRSEMNVSTLELGDSALYLCASSLRQGQIYGYTFGSGTRLTVV.

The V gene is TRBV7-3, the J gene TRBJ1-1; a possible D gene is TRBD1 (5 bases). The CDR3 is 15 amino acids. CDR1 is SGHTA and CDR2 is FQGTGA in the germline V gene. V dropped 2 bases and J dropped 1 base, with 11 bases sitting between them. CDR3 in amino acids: CASSLWGGANTEAFF. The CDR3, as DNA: TGTGCCAGCAGCTTATGGGGGGGAGCGAACACTGAAGCTTTCTTT.

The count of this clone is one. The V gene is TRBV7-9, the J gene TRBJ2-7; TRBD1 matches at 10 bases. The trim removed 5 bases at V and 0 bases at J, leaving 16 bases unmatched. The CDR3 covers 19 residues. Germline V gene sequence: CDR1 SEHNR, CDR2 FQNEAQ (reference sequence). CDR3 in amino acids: CASSPTGTGVITGSYEQYF. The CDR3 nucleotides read TGTGCCAGCAGCCCGACCGGGACAGGGGTAATAACCGGCTCCTACGAGCAGTACTTC.